Listed below are T cell receptor beta chains from one sample, sequenced in a study of Ad26.COV2.S vaccination and SARS-CoV-2 variants. TCRdb keeps only in-frame clones here, not all; method: immunoSEQ multiplex PCR. This table holds hundreds of thousands of clones, nearly 90% found once. The sequenced sample was peripheral blood, obtained in a trial of Ad26.COV2.S vaccine versus placebo. All receptors derive from a person aged 18-60 years who received the Ad26.COV2.S COVID-19 vaccine or a placebo. Both conserved end residues are part of each CDR3. The D gene is left open where the match is weak.

TRBD2,TRBJ2-1,TRBV5-1,TGCGCCAGCAGGTGGCGGGAGGGTGTGAATGAGCAGTTCTTC,CASRWREGVNEQFF
-,TRBJ2-7,TRBV7-8,TGTGCCAGCGCCCCCCTGATTTCCTACGAGCAGTACTTC,CASAPLISYEQYF
TRBD1,TRBJ2-7,TRBV9,TGTGCCAGCAGCATAGCCGGGACAGGGGGCGAGCAGTACTTC,CASSIAGTGGEQYF
-,TRBJ2-1,TRBV5-1,TGCGCCAGCAGCTTCGGGGGACCCCCCATAGGGGAGCAGTTCTTC,CASSFGGPPIGEQFF
-,TRBJ2-7,TRBV11-1,TGTGCCAGCAGCTTACAGCCCCCTAACTACGAGCAGTACTTC,CASSLQPPNYEQYF
-,TRBJ1-1,TRBV7-2,TGTGCCAGCAGCTTACTGGGGTCGATGAACACTGAAGCTTTCTTT,CASSLLGSMNTEAFF
-,TRBJ1-2,TRBV9,TGTGCCAGCAGCCCACAGGTCACGCAGGGTGGCTACACCTTC,CASSPQVTQGGYTF
-,TRBJ2-1,TRBV28,TGTGCCAGCAGTACCTTGGACAGCCGTGGGCGCGGGGATACTTCCAATGAGCAGTTCTTC,CASSTLDSRGRGDTSNEQFF
-,TRBJ2-1,TRBV11-3,TGTGCCAGCAGCCTATGGACCCTCGAGCAGTTCTTC,CASSLWTLEQFF
-,TRBJ1-6,TRBV7-9,TGTGCCAGCAGCTTAGGAGGCCTTAGCTCCTATAATTCACCCCTCCACTTT,CASSLGGLSSYNSPLHF
-,TRBJ2-7,TRBV15,TGTGCCACCAGCGGTGGGGGGCCACGCAGTAACGAGCAGTACTTC,CATSGGGPRSNEQYF
-,TRBJ2-1,TRBV12-5,TGTGCTAGTGGTTTGGTACCTTTCGGGCGGGACACCTTCAAAGTGAATGAGCAGTTCTTC,CASGLVPFGRDTFKVNEQFF
TRBD1,TRBJ1-5,TRBV19,TGTGCCAGTAGTTCCAAGGACAGGAGCAATCAGCCCCAGCATTTT,CASSSKDRSNQPQHF
TRBD1,TRBJ1-4,TRBV19,TGTGCCAGTAGTGGGACAGTCTTCCTAGCAACTAATGAAAAACTGTTTTTT,CASSGTVFLATNEKLFF
-,TRBJ1-2,TRBV28,TGTGCCAGCAGTTTCATAGGGAATCGGTATGGCTACACCTTC,CASSFIGNRYGYTF